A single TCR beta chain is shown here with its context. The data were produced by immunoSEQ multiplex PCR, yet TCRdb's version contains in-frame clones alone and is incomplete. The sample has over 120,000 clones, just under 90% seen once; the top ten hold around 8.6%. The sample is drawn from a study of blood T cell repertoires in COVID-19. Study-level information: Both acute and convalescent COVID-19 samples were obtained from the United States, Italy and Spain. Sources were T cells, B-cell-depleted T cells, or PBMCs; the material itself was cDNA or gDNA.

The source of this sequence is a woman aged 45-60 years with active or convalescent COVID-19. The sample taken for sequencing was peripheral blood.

The CDR3 region has the DNA TGTGCCAGCAGCCGGGACAGGGTAGAAGTCGATGGCTACACCTTC. This translates into CASSRDRVEVDGYTF. V usage is TRBV2 and J usage is TRBJ1-2; 9 bases align to TRBD1. The CDR3 runs 15 residues. The germline V gene encodes CDR1 SNHLY and CDR2 FYNNEI. The ends lost 6 bases at V and 6 bases at J; junction bases unmatched: 11.